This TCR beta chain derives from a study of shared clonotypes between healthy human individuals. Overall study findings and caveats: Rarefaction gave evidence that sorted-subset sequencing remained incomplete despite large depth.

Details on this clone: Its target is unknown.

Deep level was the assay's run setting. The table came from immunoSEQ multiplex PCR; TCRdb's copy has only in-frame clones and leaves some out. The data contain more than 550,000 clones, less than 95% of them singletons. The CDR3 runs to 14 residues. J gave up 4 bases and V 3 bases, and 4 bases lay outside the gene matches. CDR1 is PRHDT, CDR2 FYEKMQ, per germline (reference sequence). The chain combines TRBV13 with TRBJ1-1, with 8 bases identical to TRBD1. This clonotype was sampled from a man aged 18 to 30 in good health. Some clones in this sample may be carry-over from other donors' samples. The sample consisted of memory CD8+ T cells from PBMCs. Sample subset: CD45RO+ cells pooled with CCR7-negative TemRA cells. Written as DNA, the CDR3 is TGTGCCAGCAGCTTTTTAGGACAGGGCACTGAAGCTTTCTTT. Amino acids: CASSFLGQGTEAFF.